This passage covers 26 T cell receptor beta chains from one sample sequenced in a study of OX40 agonist ivuxolimab in advanced cancers. Assay used: immunoSEQ multiplex PCR; TCRdb lists only in-frame clones, some missing. The sample lists approximately 15,000 clones, about 82% occurring once. The sample consisted of CD4+ or CD8+ T cells sorted from blood, taken in a trial of the OX40 agonist ivuxolimab. All receptors come from an adult with an advanced solid tumor such as melanoma, head and neck, liver or kidney cancer.

The chain recombines TRBV2 with TRBJ2-2, with a possible D match to TRBD2 (6 bases). Per germline, CDR1 SNHLY and CDR2 FYNNEI. This CDR3 region has 14 residues. The germline V and J ends were trimmed by 9 bases and 9 bases, with 20 bases remaining between them. CDR3 sequence (DNA): TGTGCCAGTACTACGGGGGTCTGGGATAGGGAGCTGTTTTTT. The encoded protein is CASTTGVWDRELFF.

V and J are TRBV6-1 and TRBJ1-6, with 7 bases identical to TRBD1. V was clipped by 6 bases and J by 7 bases; unmatched bases: 6. Germline values: CDR1 MNHNS, CDR2 SASEGT. The CDR3 contains 14 residues. The DNA of the CDR3 is TGTGCCAGCAGCAGGGACAGCGAAAATTCACCCCTCCACTTT. It yields the protein CASSRDSENSPLHF.

The table lists this clone with a few counts. The V gene is TRBV4-1, the J gene TRBJ1-3; 9 bases agree with TRBD1. This CDR3 has 18 amino acids. The V and J ends lost 3 bases and 2 bases, in that order; junction bases with no gene match: 11. Germline loops: CDR1 MGHRA, CDR2 YSYEKL. Here the CDR3 reads CASSQETGTGLPGNTIYF. The CDR3 DNA follows: TGCGCCAGCAGCCAGGAAACCGGGACAGGGCTCCCTGGAAACACCATATATTTT.

This rearrangement joins TRBV19 to TRBJ1-1, with D unresolved. The ends were cut back, 6 bases at V and 0 bases at J, with 8 bases in the middle. The CDR3 is 13 residues long. Germline lookup yields CDR1 LNHDA and CDR2 SQIVND (reference sequence). The CDR3 region has the DNA TGTGCCAGTAGCATAAGCCTGAACACTGAAGCTTTCTTT. Protein: CASSISLNTEAFF.

The chain has TRBV18 and TRBJ1-2; tentatively, D is TRBD1 (5 bases). The V gene's germline CDR1 is KGHSH and CDR2 LQKENI. Trimming removed 3 bases at V and 5 bases at J, with 13 bases between. CDR3 length: 14 amino acids. The CDR3 here is CASSPSDSQYGYTF. The CDR3 coding sequence is TGTGCCAGCTCACCCAGCGACAGTCAGTATGGCTACACCTTC. The complete variable domain, with remaining parts taken from reference TRBV18 and TRBJ1-2, reads NAGVMQNPRHLVRRRGQEARLRCSPMKGHSHVYWYRQLPEEGLKFMVYLQKENIIDESGMPKERFSAEFPKEGPSILRIQQVVRGDSAAYFCASSPSDSQYGYTFGSGTRLTVV.

This clone was detected a few times. The chain has TRBV27 and TRBJ2-3, with D unclear. Germline-derived CDR1 and CDR2 are MNHEY and SMNVEV (reference sequence). With 6 bases removed from V and 4 bases from J, the gap between germline ends came to 11 bases. The CDR3 has 13 residues. The CDR3 here is CASSPYGADTQYF. CDR3 in DNA: TGTGCCAGCAGCCCCTACGGAGCAGATACGCAGTATTTT.

The chain joins TRBV5-1 to TRBJ2-7, with a weak D call TRBD2 (6 bases). CDR3 length: 15 amino acids. Germline V gives CDR1 SGHRS, CDR2 YFSETQ. Deletions cut 4 bases from V and 1 base from J, with 15 bases between. CDR3 coding DNA: TGCGCCAGCAGCCCCCTGGGGGGTTCATCCTACGAGCAGTACTTC. This gives the protein CASSPLGGSSYEQYF.

This sequence joins TRBV11-1 and TRBJ2-3; TRBD2 matches 7 bases. V shed 1 base, J shed 5 bases, and the junction held 6 bases outside the gene matches. Germline V gene data show CDR1 as SGHAT and CDR2 as FQDESV (reference sequence). The CDR3 covers 15 residues. The CDR3 DNA follows: TGTGCCAGCAGCTTAGTAGGACTAGAAGTAGATACGCAGTATTTT. This gives the protein CASSLVGLEVDTQYF.

This clone showed up just a few times. This CDR3 reads CASSDGGSTTDTQYF. CDR3 sequence (DNA): TGTGCCAGCAGTGACGGCGGGTCAACCACAGATACGCAGTATTTT. The rearrangement joins TRBV6-4 to TRBJ2-3, with D possibly matching TRBD2 (5 bases). Trimming removed 2 bases from V and 2 bases from J, with 11 bases in between. Germline V gene sequence: CDR1 MRHNA, CDR2 SNTAGT. The CDR3 consists of 15 residues.

This chain joins TRBV5-5 and TRBJ1-5; D possibly corresponds to TRBD1 (6 bases). The CDR3 totals 15 residues. Trimming shortened V by 0 bases and J by 3 bases, and 10 bases separated the two germline ends. Germline V gives CDR1 SGHKS, CDR2 YYEKEE (reference sequence). Here the CDR3 reads CASSLGSGVNQPQHF. The DNA of the CDR3 is TGTGCCAGCAGCTTGGGATCAGGGGTCAATCAGCCCCAGCATTTT. The full variable domain, with the rest looked up from reference TRBV5-5 and TRBJ1-5, is DAGVTQSPTHLIKTRGQQVTLRCSPISGHKSVSWYQQVLGQGPQFIFQYYEKEERGRGNFPDRFSARQFPNYSSELNVNALLLGDSALYLCASSLGSGVNQPQHFGDGTRLSIL.

CDR3 sequence: CASSQDGQGDFYGYTF. The CDR3 region has the DNA TGCGCCAGCAGCCAAGACGGCCAGGGGGACTTCTATGGCTACACCTTC. The chain has TRBV4-1 and TRBJ1-2, with TRBD1 matching 7 bases. V trimming: 0 bases; J trimming: 4 bases; junction bases outside the gene matches: 8. CDR3 length: 16 residues. In germline, CDR1 is MGHRA, CDR2 YSYEKL.

V is TRBV14 and J is TRBJ2-4; D is undetermined. Per the germline V gene, CDR1 is SGHDN and CDR2 is FVKESK. The CDR3 runs to 12 residues. V lost 2 bases and J lost 8, with 7 bases in between. Here the CDR3 reads CASSQWDDIQYF. In DNA, the CDR3 is TGTGCCAGCAGCCAATGGGATGACATTCAGTACTTC.

The chain is built from TRBV27 and TRBJ2-3; D ambiguous. Trimming cost V 8 bases and J 5 bases, with 8 bases left between them. Germline values: CDR1 MNHEY, CDR2 SMNVEV (reference sequence). This CDR3 spans 11 amino acids. In DNA form, the CDR3 reads TGTGCCAGCCAAGATGGAGATACGCAGTATTTT. Its protein is CASQDGDTQYF.

The chain carries TRBV7-9 and TRBJ2-5; possible D gene TRBD1, 5 bases. Germline loops: CDR1 SEHNR, CDR2 FQNEAQ (reference sequence). V shed 4 bases and J shed 5 bases, with 17 bases lying between them. The CDR3 extends over 15 amino acids. The CDR3: CASSYIEDTLETQYF. The CDR3 DNA is TGTGCCAGCAGCTACATTGAGGACACCCTCGAGACCCAGTACTTC.

The rearrangement links TRBV27 to TRBJ2-3, with 14 bases fitting TRBD2. This CDR3 has 16 amino acids. The V gene's germline CDR1 is MNHEY and CDR2 SMNVEV (reference sequence). With V trimmed by 4 bases and J by 4 bases, 4 bases remained unmatched. CDR3 sequence (DNA): TGTGCCAGCAGTTGGTGGACTAGCGGGGGGTCAGATACGCAGTATTTT. Residues: CASSWWTSGGSDTQYF.

The CDR3 spells CASSQVAGGRHDEQFF. The CDR3 DNA is TGCGCCAGCAGCCAAGTAGCGGGGGGACGTCATGATGAGCAGTTCTTC. This chain joins TRBV4-1 and TRBJ2-1; 10 nucleotides line up with TRBD2. This CDR3 contains 16 residues. From germline, CDR1 is MGHRA and CDR2 YSYEKL. V lost 1 base and J lost 8; bases outside the gene matches: 8.

The chain recombines TRBV6-6 with TRBJ1-1; D possibly corresponds to TRBD1 (5 bases). Germline CDR1 and CDR2: MNHNY and SVGAGI (reference sequence). V gave up 0 bases and J gave up 5 bases, with 16 bases separating them. There are 16 residues in the CDR3. The CDR3 is CASSYSGVRVGTEAFF. CDR3 bases: TGTGCCAGCAGTTACTCGGGAGTCAGGGTAGGAACTGAAGCTTTCTTT.

The chain links TRBV9 to TRBJ1-5, with 10 nucleotides matching TRBD1. From germline, CDR1 is SGDLS and CDR2 YYNGEE. V gave up 5 bases and J gave up 6 bases; unmatched junction bases: 5. The CDR3 length is 14 residues. This CDR3 is CASSRTGGLQPQHF. CDR3 DNA sequence: TGTGCCAGCAGTCGGACAGGGGGACTTCAGCCCCAGCATTTT.

This chain uses TRBV5-1 with TRBJ2-6; either TRBD1 or TRBD2 may supply D (6 bases each). V was clipped by 1 base and J by 2 bases, with 7 bases between them. The CDR3 is 15 residues long. Germline CDR1 SGHRS, CDR2 YFSETQ. This CDR3 reads CASSLRGAGANVLTF. The CDR3 DNA sequence: TGCGCCAGCAGCTTGAGGGGGGCTGGGGCCAACGTCCTGACTTTC.

The chain links TRBV7-9 to TRBJ1-4; the match to TRBD1 covers 11 bases. Germline CDR1 SEHNR, CDR2 FQNEAQ (reference sequence). The CDR3 sequence is 15 residues long. V dropped 5 bases and J dropped 6; count of bases not matched to a gene: 5. The CDR3 DNA sequence: TGTGCCAGCAGCGGGATGGGACAGGGGGATGAAAAACTGTTTTTT. It is translated as CASSGMGQGDEKLFF.

The chain joins TRBV6-4 to TRBJ2-3; 7 bases match TRBD1. The CDR3 has 15 residues. Trimming at V came to 0 bases and at J to 6 bases, leaving 6 bases not matched to a gene. CDR1 is MRHNA and CDR2 is SNTAGT in the germline V gene. CDR3 region: CASSDSLGGSDTQYF. The CDR3 DNA follows: TGTGCCAGCAGTGACTCGTTAGGGGGCTCGGATACGCAGTATTTT.

The gene calls are TRBV9 and TRBJ2-1, with 7 nucleotides matching TRBD1. This CDR3 has 15 residues. Germline loops: CDR1 SGDLS, CDR2 YYNGEE. Trimming at V came to 3 bases and at J to 4 bases, leaving 7 bases not matched to a gene. The CDR3 reads CASSAPQGVYNEQFF. CDR3 nucleotides: TGTGCCAGCAGCGCCCCCCAGGGGGTATACAATGAGCAGTTCTTC.

The V gene is TRBV19, the J gene TRBJ2-1; D is possibly TRBD1 (5 bases). The CDR3 extends over 15 amino acids. CDR1 and CDR2 from the germline V gene are LNHDA and SQIVND (reference sequence). V gave up 3 bases and J gave up 0 bases, with 9 bases separating them. CDR3 region: CASSMQGRSYNEQFF. The CDR3 DNA reads TGTGCCAGTAGTATGCAGGGTCGCTCCTACAATGAGCAGTTCTTC.

The chain uses TRBV5-5 and TRBJ1-5; D is uncertain. V lost 4 bases, J lost 0 bases, and 14 bases lay in between. Germline V lookup: CDR1 SGHKS, CDR2 YYEKEE (reference sequence). This CDR3 has 16 residues. The CDR3 spells CASSLGWGFSNQPQHF. CDR3 DNA: TGTGCCAGCAGCCTGGGTTGGGGATTTAGCAATCAGCCCCAGCATTTT.

This chain links TRBV6-6 with TRBJ2-2; D possibly uses TRBD1 or TRBD2 (6 bases each). CDR3 length equals 16 residues. The V gene's germline CDR1 is MNHNY and CDR2 SVGAGI (reference sequence). Trimming removed 7 bases at V and 2 bases at J, with 17 bases between. The CDR3 nucleotides read TGTGCCAGCACCCTACAGGGACTTTTCAACACCGGGGAGCTGTTTTTT. Translation: CASTLQGLFNTGELFF.

V gene TRBV9 combines with J gene TRBJ2-1; the match to TRBD2 covers 13 bases. Germline CDR1 is SGDLS and CDR2 is YYNGEE. The length of the CDR3 is 14 residues. The V segment lost 5 bases and the J segment 8 bases; nucleotides outside the gene matches: 4. CDR3 DNA sequence: TGTGCCAGCAGTGTTGGACTAGCGGGAGATGAGCAGTTCTTC. Protein sequence: CASSVGLAGDEQFF. Using reference TRBV9 and TRBJ2-1 for the parts outside the CDR3, the full variable domain is DSGVTQTPKHLITATGQRVTLRCSPRSGDLSVYWYQQSLDQGLQFLIQYYNGEERAKGNILERFSAQQFPDLHSELNLSSLELGDSALYFCASSVGLAGDEQFFGPGTRLTVL.